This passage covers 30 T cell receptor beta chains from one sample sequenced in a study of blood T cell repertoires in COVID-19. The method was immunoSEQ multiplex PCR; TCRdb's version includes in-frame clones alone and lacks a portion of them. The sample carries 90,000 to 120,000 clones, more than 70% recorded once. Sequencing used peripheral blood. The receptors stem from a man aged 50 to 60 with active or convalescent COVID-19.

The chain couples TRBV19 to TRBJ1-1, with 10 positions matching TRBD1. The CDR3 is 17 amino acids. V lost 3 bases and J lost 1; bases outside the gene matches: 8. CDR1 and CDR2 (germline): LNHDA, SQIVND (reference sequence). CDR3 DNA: TGTGCCAGTAGTATTGGTGGGACAGGGGTCTCGAACACTGAAGCTTTCTTT. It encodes CASSIGGTGVSNTEAFF.

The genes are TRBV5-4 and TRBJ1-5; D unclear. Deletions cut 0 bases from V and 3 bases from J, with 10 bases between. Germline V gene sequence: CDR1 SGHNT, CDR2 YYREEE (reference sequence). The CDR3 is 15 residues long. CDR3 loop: CASSLVGLDNQPQHF. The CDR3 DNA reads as TGTGCCAGCAGCTTGGTTGGTCTAGACAATCAGCCCCAGCATTTT.

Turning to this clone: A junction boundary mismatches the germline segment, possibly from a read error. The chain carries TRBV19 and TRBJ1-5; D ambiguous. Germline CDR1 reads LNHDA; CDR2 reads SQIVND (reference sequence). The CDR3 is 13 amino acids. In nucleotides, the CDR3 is TGTGCCAGTAGTATAACGTCTGATCAGTCCCAGCATTTT. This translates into CASSITSDQSQHF.

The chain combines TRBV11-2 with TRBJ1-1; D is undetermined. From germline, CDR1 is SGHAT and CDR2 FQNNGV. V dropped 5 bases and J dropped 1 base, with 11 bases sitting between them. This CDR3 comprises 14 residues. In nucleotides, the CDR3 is TGTGCCAGCAGCCCATCGGCGGAGAACACTGAAGCTTTCTTT. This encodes CASSPSAENTEAFF.

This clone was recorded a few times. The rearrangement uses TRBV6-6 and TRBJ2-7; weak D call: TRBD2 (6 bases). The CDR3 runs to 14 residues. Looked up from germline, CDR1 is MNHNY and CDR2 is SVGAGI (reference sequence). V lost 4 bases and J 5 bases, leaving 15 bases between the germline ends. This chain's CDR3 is CASSFGTPLHEQYF. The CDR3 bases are TGTGCCAGCAGTTTCGGGACTCCGTTACACGAGCAGTACTTC.

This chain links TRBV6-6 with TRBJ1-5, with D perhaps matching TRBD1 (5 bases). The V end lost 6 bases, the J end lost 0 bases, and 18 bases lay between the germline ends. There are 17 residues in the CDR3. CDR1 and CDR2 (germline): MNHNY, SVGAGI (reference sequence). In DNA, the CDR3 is TGTGCCAGCAGCCGACCAACGACAGATTATAGCAATCAGCCCCAGCATTTT. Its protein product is CASSRPTTDYSNQPQHF.

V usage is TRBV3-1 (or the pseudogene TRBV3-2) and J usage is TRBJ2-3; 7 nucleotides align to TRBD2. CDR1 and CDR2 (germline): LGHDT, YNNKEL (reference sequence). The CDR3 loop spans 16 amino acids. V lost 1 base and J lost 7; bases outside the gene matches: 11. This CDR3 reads CASSQGSGGRPNTQYF. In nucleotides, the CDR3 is TGTGCCAGCAGCCAAGGGTCGGGAGGACGTCCGAATACGCAGTATTTT.

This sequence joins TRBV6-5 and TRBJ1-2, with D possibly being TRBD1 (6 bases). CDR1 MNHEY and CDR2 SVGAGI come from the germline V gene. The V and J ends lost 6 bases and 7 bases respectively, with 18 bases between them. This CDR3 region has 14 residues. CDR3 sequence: CASRTNLDSLGYTF. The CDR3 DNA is TGTGCCAGCAGAACCAATCTGGACAGTCTTGGCTACACCTTC.

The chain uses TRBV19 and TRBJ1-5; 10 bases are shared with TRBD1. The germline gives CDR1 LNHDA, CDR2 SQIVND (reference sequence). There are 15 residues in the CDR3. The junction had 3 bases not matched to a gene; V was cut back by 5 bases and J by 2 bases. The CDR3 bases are TGTGCCAGTAGTCGAGGGACAGGGGGCAATCAGCCCCAGCATTTT. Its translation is CASSRGTGGNQPQHF.

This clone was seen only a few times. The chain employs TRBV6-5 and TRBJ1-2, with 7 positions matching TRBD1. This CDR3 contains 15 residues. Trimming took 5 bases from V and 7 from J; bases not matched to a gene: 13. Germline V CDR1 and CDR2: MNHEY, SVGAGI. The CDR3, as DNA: TGTGCCAGCAGTCCCAGGACAGGAAGCACTAGTGGCTACACCTTC. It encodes CASSPRTGSTSGYTF.

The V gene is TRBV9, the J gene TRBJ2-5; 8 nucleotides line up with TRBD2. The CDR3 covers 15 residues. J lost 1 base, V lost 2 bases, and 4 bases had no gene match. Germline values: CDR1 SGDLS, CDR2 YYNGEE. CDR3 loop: CASSVSSGFQETQYF. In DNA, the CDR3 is TGTGCCAGCAGCGTTTCTAGCGGGTTCCAAGAGACCCAGTACTTC.

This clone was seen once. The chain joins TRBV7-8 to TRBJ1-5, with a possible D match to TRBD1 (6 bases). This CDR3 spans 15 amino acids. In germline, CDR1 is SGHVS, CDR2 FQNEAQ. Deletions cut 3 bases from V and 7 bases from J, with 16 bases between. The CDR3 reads CASSFLTGQRQPQHF. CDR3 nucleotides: TGTGCCAGCAGCTTCTTAACAGGGCAACGGCAGCCCCAGCATTTT.

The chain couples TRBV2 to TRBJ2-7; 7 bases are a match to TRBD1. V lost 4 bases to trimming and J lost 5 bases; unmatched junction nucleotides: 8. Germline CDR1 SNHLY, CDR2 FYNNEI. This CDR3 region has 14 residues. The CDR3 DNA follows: TGTGCCAGCAGTGTCTCCCAGGGGGTTCACGAGCAGTACTTC. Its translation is CASSVSQGVHEQYF. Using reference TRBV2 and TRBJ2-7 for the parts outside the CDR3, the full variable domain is EPEVTQTPSHQVTQMGQEVILRCVPISNHLYFYWYRQILGQKVEFLVSFYNNEISEKSEIFDDQFSVERPDGSNFTLKIRSTKLEDSAMYFCASSVSQGVHEQYFGPGTRLTVT.

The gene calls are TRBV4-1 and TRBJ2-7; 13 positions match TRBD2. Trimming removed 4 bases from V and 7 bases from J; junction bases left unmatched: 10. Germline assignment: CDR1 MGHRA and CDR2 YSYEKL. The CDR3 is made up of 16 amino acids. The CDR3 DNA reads TGCGCCAGCAGCCCTTCCCGGACTAGCGGGAGAATGGAGCAGTACTTC. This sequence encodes CASSPSRTSGRMEQYF.

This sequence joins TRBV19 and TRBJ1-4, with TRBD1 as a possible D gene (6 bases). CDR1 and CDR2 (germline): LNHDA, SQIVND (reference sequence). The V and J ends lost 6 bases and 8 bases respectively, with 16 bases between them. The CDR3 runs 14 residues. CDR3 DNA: TGTGCCAGTAGAACCCCGGGACAATCCGAAAAACTGTTTTTT. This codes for CASRTPGQSEKLFF.

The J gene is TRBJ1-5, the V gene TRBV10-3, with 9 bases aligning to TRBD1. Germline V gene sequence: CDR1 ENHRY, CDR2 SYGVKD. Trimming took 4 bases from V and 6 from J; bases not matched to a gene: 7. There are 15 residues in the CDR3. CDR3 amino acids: CAISGTGTGFQPQHF. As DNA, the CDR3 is TGTGCCATCAGTGGGACCGGGACAGGGTTTCAGCCCCAGCATTTT.

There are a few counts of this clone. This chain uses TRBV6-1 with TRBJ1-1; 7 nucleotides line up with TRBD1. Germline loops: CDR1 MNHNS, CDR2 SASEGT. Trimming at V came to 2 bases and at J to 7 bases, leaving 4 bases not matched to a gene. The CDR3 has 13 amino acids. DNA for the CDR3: TGTGCCAGCAGTGAAAGGGGGCTGGTTGAAGCTTTCTTT. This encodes CASSERGLVEAFF.

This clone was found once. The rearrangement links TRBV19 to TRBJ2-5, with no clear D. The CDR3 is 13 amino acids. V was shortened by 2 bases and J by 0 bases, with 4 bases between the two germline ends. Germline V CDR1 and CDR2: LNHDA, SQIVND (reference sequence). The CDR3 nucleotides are TGTGCCAGTAGTATAAGAGACCAAGAGACCCAGTACTTC. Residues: CASSIRDQETQYF.

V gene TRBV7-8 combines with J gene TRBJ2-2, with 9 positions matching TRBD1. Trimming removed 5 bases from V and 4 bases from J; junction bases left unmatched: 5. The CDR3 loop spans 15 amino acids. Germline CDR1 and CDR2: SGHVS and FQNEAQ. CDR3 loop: CASSIQGAGTGELFF. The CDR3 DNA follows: TGTGCCAGCAGCATACAGGGGGCCGGCACCGGGGAGCTGTTTTTT.

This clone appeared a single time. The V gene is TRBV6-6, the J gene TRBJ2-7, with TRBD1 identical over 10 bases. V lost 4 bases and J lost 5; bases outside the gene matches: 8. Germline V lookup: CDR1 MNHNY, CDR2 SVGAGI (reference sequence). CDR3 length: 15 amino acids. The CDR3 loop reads CASSFGQGGMDEQYF. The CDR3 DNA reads TGTGCCAGCAGTTTCGGACAGGGGGGAATGGACGAGCAGTACTTC.

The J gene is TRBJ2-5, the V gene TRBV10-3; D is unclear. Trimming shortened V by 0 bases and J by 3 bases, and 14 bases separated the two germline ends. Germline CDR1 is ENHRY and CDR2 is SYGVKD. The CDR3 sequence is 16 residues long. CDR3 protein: CAISESKSTSKETQYF. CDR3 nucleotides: TGTGCCATCAGTGAGTCGAAGTCTACCTCTAAAGAGACCCAGTACTTC.

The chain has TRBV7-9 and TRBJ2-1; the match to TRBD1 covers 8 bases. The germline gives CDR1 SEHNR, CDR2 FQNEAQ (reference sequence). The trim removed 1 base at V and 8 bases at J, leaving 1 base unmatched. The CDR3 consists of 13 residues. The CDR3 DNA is TGTGCCAGCAGCTTAGGACAGGGGTATGAGCAGTTCTTC. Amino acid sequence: CASSLGQGYEQFF. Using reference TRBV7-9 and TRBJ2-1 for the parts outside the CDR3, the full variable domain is DTGVSQNPRHKITKRGQNVTFRCDPISEHNRLYWYRQTLGQGPEFLTYFQNEAQLEKSRLLSDRFSAERPKGSFSTLEIQRTEQGDSAMYLCASSLGQGYEQFFGPGTRLTVL.

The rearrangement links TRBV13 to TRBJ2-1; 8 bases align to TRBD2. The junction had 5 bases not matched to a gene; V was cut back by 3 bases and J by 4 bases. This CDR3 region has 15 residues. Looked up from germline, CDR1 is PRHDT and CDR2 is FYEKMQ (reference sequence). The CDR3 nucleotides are TGTGCCAGCAGCTTGCGGGAGGCACCGTACAATGAGCAGTTCTTC. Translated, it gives CASSLREAPYNEQFF.

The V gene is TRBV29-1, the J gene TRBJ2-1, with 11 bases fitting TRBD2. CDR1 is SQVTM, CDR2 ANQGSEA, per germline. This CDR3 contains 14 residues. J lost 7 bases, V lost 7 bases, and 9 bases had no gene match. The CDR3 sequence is CSGQGSSGGNEQFF. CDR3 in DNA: TGCAGCGGTCAGGGGTCTAGCGGGGGGAATGAGCAGTTCTTC.

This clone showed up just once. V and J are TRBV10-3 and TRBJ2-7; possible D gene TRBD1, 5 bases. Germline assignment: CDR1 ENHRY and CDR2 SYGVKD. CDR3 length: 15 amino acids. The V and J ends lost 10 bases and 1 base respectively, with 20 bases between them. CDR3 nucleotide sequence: TGTGCCACAGCACCATCGTCGACAGCTTCCTACGAGCAGTACTTC. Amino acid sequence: CATAPSSTASYEQYF.

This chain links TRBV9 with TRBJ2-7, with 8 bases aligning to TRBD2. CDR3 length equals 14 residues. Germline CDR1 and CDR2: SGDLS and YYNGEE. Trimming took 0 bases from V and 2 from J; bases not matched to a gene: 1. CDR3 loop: CASSVAGGPYEQYF. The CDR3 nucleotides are TGTGCCAGCAGCGTAGCGGGAGGGCCCTACGAGCAGTACTTC.

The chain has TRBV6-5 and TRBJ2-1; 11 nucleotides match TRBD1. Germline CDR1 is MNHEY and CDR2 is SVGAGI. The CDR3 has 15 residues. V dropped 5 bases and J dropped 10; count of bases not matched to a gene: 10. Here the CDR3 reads CASSTRDRGSDEQFF. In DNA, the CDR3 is TGTGCCAGCAGTACGCGGGACAGGGGGTCCGACGAGCAGTTCTTC.

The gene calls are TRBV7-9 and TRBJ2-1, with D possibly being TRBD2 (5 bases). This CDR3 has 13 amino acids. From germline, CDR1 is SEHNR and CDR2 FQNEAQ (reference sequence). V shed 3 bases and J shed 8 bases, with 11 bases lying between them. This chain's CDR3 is CASSLSLRDEQFF. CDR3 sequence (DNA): TGTGCCAGCAGCTTGTCGTTGAGGGATGAGCAGTTCTTC.

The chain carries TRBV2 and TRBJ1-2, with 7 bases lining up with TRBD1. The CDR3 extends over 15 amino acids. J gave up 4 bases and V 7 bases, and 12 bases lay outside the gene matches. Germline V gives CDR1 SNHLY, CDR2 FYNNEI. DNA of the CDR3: TGTGCCAGCAAGACAGACAGGGACCCTTCCTATGGCTACACCTTC. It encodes CASKTDRDPSYGYTF.

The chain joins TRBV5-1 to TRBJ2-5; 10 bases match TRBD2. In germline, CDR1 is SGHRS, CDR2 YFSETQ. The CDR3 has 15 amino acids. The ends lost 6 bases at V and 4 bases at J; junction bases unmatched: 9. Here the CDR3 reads CASNPLAGFGETQYF. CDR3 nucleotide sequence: TGCGCCAGCAATCCACTAGCGGGATTTGGAGAGACCCAGTACTTC.